This TCR beta chain emerged from a study of blood T cell repertoires in COVID-19. Study-wide background: Acute and convalescent COVID-19 specimens originated in the United States, Italy and Spain. PBMCs, B-cell-depleted T cells, or T cells provided the cDNA or gDNA that made up the material.

How the authors handled the data: Amplifying reference gene primers gave estimates of nucleated cell counts. Sequencing was performed with immunoSEQ multiplex PCR; in TCRdb, only in-frame clones are kept and a portion is missing. V and J calls and clone size follow that table, whereas D and trimming were derived from the DNA. The table includes about 140,000 clones, around four fifths detected once. The CDR3 sequence is 13 residues long. V shed 3 bases, J shed 7 bases, and the junction held 6 bases outside the gene matches. The germline CDR1 and CDR2 sequences are LNHDA and SQIVND (reference sequence).

The chain couples TRBV19 to TRBJ2-7, with 7 positions matching TRBD2. The sequence was obtained from a woman over 75 with acute or convalescent COVID-19. The sequenced sample was peripheral blood. CDR3 in DNA: TGTGCCAGTAGTATCCGGACTAGTACAGAGCAGTACTTC. Its protein product is CASSIRTSTEQYF.